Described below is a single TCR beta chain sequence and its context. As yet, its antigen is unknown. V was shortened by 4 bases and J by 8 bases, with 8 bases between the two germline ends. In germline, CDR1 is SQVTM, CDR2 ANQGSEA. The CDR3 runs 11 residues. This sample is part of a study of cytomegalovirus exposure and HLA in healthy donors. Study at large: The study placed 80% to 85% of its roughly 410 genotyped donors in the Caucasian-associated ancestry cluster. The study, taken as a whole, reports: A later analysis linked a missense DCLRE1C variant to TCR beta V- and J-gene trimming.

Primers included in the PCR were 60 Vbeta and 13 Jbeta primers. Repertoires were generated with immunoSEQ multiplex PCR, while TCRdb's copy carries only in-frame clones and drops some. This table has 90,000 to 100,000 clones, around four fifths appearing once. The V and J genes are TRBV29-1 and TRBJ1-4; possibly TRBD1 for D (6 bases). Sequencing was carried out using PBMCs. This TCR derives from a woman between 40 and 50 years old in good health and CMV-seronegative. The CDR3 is CSVGGQEKLFF. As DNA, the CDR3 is TGCAGCGTTGGGGGGCAGGAAAAACTGTTTTTT.